The present T cell receptor (beta chain) was sequenced within a study of beta chain features in type 1 diabetes. Study-wide findings and caveats: Junctions at VDJ sites from type 1 diabetes patients had fewer insertions and more deletions. It was among patients, rather than healthy donors, that naive, central memory and Treg TCRB repertoires appeared more similar. Shorter TCRB CDR3s, moderately but significantly so, marked every one of the four CD4+ subsets in Type 1 diabetes patients.

One heparinised draw of blood, averaging roughly 120 mL, came from each donor. All of the isolated RNA was reverse transcribed, so expressed TCRB transcripts were sequenced. Data came from immunoSEQ multiplex PCR; TCRdb stores just in-frame clones and leaves some out. The data show approximately 170,000 clones, with approximately 7.8% seen just once and 0.94% held by the top ten. The CDR3 contains 13 residues. V shed 7 bases and J shed 4 bases, with 11 bases lying between them. Germline V lookup: CDR1 MDHEN, CDR2 SYDVKM. This clone was picked up a small number of times. Its antigen is still unknown. The material sequenced was central memory CD4+ T cells from blood. The receptor was derived from a woman aged 40 to 50 with type 1 diabetes. The chain has TRBV28 and TRBJ1-5; D is unclear. This CDR3 reads CASTLIQNQPQHF. Written as DNA, the CDR3 is TGTGCCAGCACCCTAATCCAAAATCAGCCCCAGCATTTT.